One and the same sample provided the 14 T cell receptor beta chains below, sequenced in a study of blood T cell repertoires in COVID-19 (dated by TCRdb to about 2020). Libraries came from the immunoSEQ multiplex PCR assay. Imported from immuneACCESS, the table was reduced by TCRdb to in-frame sequences with V and J called. These copies leave out some clones; in studies compared against another copy, an unresolved V gene accounts for under half, and the cause of the remainder is not known. This sample has fewer than 85,000 clones in its table, and approximately 90% of those were observed once. More than 7% of the sample belongs to the ten largest clones. Sequenced material: peripheral blood. The receptors originated from a human donor in a cohort sampled during active COVID-19.

This clone appeared a few times. J is TRBJ1-1 and V is TRBV4-1; 7 nucleotides align to TRBD1. Germline-derived CDR1 and CDR2 are MGHRA and YSYEKL. There are 15 residues in the CDR3. J was trimmed by 2 bases and V by 1 base; bases with no gene match: 4. The CDR3 sequence is CASSQGQGGNTEAFF. In nucleotides, the CDR3 is TGCGCCAGCAGCCAAGGGCAGGGGGGAAACACTGAAGCTTTCTTT.

The chain combines TRBV2 with TRBJ1-2; 9 nucleotides align to TRBD1. J gave up 6 bases and V 8 bases, and 7 bases lay outside the gene matches. The CDR3 loop spans 13 amino acids. Looked up from germline, CDR1 is SNHLY and CDR2 is FYNNEI. The CDR3 region has the DNA TGTGCCAGCTATACAGGGGGCGGGGATGGCTACACCTTC. Amino acid sequence: CASYTGGGDGYTF.

The rearrangement joins TRBV12-5 to TRBJ2-5; no firm D call. The CDR3 loop spans 12 amino acids. The germline V and J ends were trimmed by 7 bases and 2 bases, with 8 bases remaining between them. Germline loops: CDR1 LGHNT, CDR2 FRNRAP. CDR3 loop: CASEEFQETQYF. The CDR3 nucleotides read TGTGCTAGTGAAGAGTTTCAAGAGACCCAGTACTTC. Complete variable domain (other parts from reference TRBV12-5 and TRBJ2-5): DARVTQTPRHKVTEMGQEVTMRCQPILGHNTVFWYRQTMMQGLELLAYFRNRAPLDDSGMPKDRFSAEMPDATLATLKIQPSEPRDSAVYFCASEEFQETQYFGPGTRLLVL.

This CDR3 reads CASNPEGGWNGYTF. The CDR3 DNA is TGCGCCAGCAACCCCGAGGGGGGGTGGAATGGCTACACCTTC. V usage is TRBV4-1 and J usage is TRBJ1-2; the D gene is possibly TRBD1 (6 bases). V lost 7 bases to trimming and J lost 6 bases, with 18 bases between them. Germline CDR1 and CDR2: MGHRA and YSYEKL. The CDR3 has 14 residues.

This clone was seen once. The V call is TRBV21-1, the J call TRBJ2-7; TRBD1, the table's D call, was not compared with the DNA. TRBV21-1 is deemed a pseudogene. The CDR3 contains 14 residues. CDR3 in amino acids: CASSTSTSYYEQYF. CDR3 nucleotides: TGTGCCAGCAGCACATCGACATCGTACTACGAGCAGTACTTC.

V is TRBV2 and J is TRBJ2-7; TRBD2 might be the D (5 bases). The CDR3 runs 13 residues. Germline loops: CDR1 SNHLY, CDR2 FYNNEI. Trimming removed 6 bases from V and 3 bases from J, with 12 bases in between. The CDR3 protein is CASRETTNYEQYF. The CDR3 DNA follows: TGTGCCAGCAGGGAGACTACCAACTACGAGCAGTACTTC.

This chain uses TRBV18 with TRBJ1-5; D possibly corresponds to TRBD1 (6 bases). V was pared by 3 bases and J by 2 bases, with 23 bases between. This CDR3 comprises 19 residues. Looked up from germline, CDR1 is KGHSH and CDR2 is LQKENI. The CDR3 region is CASSPSQGEGGLGNQPQHF. The CDR3 DNA is TGTGCCAGCTCACCTTCCCAAGGGGAGGGGGGCTTGGGCAATCAGCCCCAGCATTTT.

The V call is TRBV30, the J call TRBJ1-2; possibly TRBD1 for D (5 bases). Trimming took 3 bases from V and 3 from J, leaving 5 bases between them. This CDR3 has 11 amino acids. Germline lookup yields CDR1 GTSNPN and CDR2 SVGIG (reference sequence). Here the CDR3 reads CAWRGDYGYTF. Here the CDR3 DNA reads TGTGCCTGGAGAGGGGACTATGGCTACACCTTC.

The chain links TRBV7-2 to TRBJ2-2, with D perhaps matching TRBD2 (5 bases). From germline, CDR1 is SGHTA and CDR2 FQGNSA. This CDR3 region has 16 residues. V lost 3 bases to trimming and J lost 3 bases, with 14 bases between them. The CDR3 DNA reads as TGTGCCAGCAGCTTTCTAGCCGGGTCGTACACCGGGGAGCTGTTTTTT. This sequence encodes CASSFLAGSYTGELFF.

The rearrangement uses TRBV11-2 and TRBJ2-2; the D gene is possibly TRBD2 (6 bases). The CDR3 is 17 amino acids. The germline CDR1 and CDR2 sequences are SGHAT and FQNNGV. The V end was cut by 5 bases, the J end by 1 base, with 17 bases between. For the CDR3, the DNA is TGTGCCAGCAGCAAAACCCTACTGGGGGGGAACACCGGGGAGCTGTTTTTT. It translates to CASSKTLLGGNTGELFF.

Worth noting for this clone: Other nucleotide sequences in the sample specify the same CDR3. This chain joins TRBV9 and TRBJ2-7; 7 bases fit TRBD2. Trimming removed 0 bases from V and 3 bases from J; junction bases left unmatched: 3. Per the germline V gene, CDR1 is SGDLS and CDR2 is YYNGEE. The CDR3 loop spans 14 amino acids. CDR3: CASSVGGGGYEQYF. In nucleotides, the CDR3 is TGTGCCAGCAGCGTAGGCGGGGGTGGCTACGAGCAGTACTTC.

In DNA, the CDR3 is TGTGCCAGAAGCTTGTTGTTGACAGTGAGCGATCAGCCCCAGCATTTT. It translates to CARSLLLTVSDQPQHF. This chain uses TRBV5-3 with TRBJ1-5; weak D call: TRBD1 (5 bases). TRBV5-3 is an open reading frame, and its role is uncertain. The V gene lost 1 base and the J gene lost 5 bases, with 16 bases spanning the gap. CDR3 size: 16 residues.

The chain joins TRBV7-2 to TRBJ2-7; 12 bases agree with TRBD1. Trimming removed 4 bases from V and 2 bases from J; junction bases left unmatched: 3. Germline values: CDR1 SGHTA, CDR2 FQGNSA. There are 15 residues in the CDR3. CDR3: CASSSGTGGTYEQYF. The CDR3 DNA is TGTGCCAGCAGCTCCGGGACAGGGGGCACCTACGAGCAGTACTTC.

The chain couples TRBV21-1 to TRBJ1-5. TRBV21-1 is annotated as a pseudogene. The length of the CDR3 is 13 residues. This chain's CDR3 is CASSIRYNQPQHF. CDR3 DNA sequence: TGTGCCAGCAGCATACGCTACAATCAGCCCCAGCATTTT.